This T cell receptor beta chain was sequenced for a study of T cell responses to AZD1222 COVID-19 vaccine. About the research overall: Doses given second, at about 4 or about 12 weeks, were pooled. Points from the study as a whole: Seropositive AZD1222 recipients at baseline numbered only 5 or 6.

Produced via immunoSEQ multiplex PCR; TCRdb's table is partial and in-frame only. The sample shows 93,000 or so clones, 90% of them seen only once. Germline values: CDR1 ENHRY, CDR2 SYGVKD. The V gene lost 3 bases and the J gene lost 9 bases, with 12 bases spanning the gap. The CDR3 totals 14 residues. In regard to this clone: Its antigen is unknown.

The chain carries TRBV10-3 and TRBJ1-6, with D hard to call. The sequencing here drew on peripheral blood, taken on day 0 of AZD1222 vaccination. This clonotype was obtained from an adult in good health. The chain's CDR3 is CAISDEVVASPLHF. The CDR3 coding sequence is TGTGCCATCAGTGACGAGGTCGTGGCTTCACCCCTCCACTTT.